Sequencing of this T cell receptor beta chain was carried out in a study of blood T cells in healthy people across ages. This clonotype was observed at least ten times. A second PCR, run for roughly 7 to 12 cycles, used a sample-barcoded 5' primer plus a J-beta primer mix. Using its own MiXCR run on the 5' RACE reads, TCRdb lists one record per CDR3 protein. The repertoire includes about 800,000 distinct CDR3 sequences, around 25% of them detected once, and approximately 4% sits in the top ten. The V end lost 2 bases, the J end lost 4 bases, and 8 bases lay between the germline ends. Germline V gives CDR1 SEHNR, CDR2 FQNEAQ (reference sequence). The CDR3 spans 14 residues. Another study also made use of these data, one on T cells of mothers and their children.

V gene TRBV7-9 combines with J gene TRBJ1-4; D is perhaps TRBD1 (5 bases). The sample comprised blood. The sequence derives from a boy aged 10-17 years in good health. The CDR3 region is CASSLTGLNEKLFF. CDR3 DNA sequence: TGTGCCAGCAGCTTAACAGGACTTAATGAAAAACTGTTTTTT. Full variable domain (remainder filled in from reference TRBV7-9 and TRBJ1-4): DTGVSQNPRHKITKRGQNVTFRCDPISEHNRLYWYRQTLGQGPEFLTYFQNEAQLEKSRLLSDRFSAERPKGSFSTLEIQRTEQGDSAMYLCASSLTGLNEKLFFGSGTQLSVL.